Each of the 25 T cell receptor beta chains below was sequenced from the same sample in a study of regulatory T cells in long-lasting Graves disease. The time point here: newly diagnosed GD, antithyroid drugs for less than 3 months. Extracted PBMC RNA gave rise to the TCR library. Arm-PCR of CDR3 regions with iRepertoire HTBI primers generated TCR beta libraries. In TCRdb, the multiplex PCR reads were re-called with MiXCR into one record per CDR3 protein. The repertoire holds about 400,000 distinct CDR3 sequences, about 15% seen once, with 7.8% in the top ten. This same sample was also taken into another study, of T cells in Graves' hyperthyroidism and ophthalmopathy.

The sample was peripheral blood mononuclear cells (PBMCs), taken at new diagnosis, from a patient treated with antithyroid drugs. Receptor source: a woman aged 35 to 49 with Graves disease.

The chain joins TRBV27 to TRBJ2-7; 7 positions match TRBD2. Germline CDR1 reads MNHEY; CDR2 reads SMNVEV (reference sequence). The CDR3 is 14 amino acids. With 3 bases clipped from V and 3 bases from J, the junction kept 5 bases outside the gene matches. The CDR3 DNA is TGTGCCAGCAGTTTCGGCGGGAGCTACTACGAGCAGTACTTC. Translation: CASSFGGSYYEQYF.

In this sample, this clonotype turned up many times. The chain is built from TRBV11-3 and TRBJ1-1, with D unresolved. Germline CDR1 reads SGHNT; CDR2 reads YENEEA. The CDR3 runs to 14 residues. With 5 bases removed from V and 1 base from J, the gap between germline ends came to 11 bases. DNA for the CDR3: TGTGCCAGCAGCACAAGATCAGGGAACACTGAAGCTTTCTTT. Translating gives CASSTRSGNTEAFF.

In its sample, this clonotype was seen many times. The J gene is TRBJ2-7, the V gene TRBV15, with D possibly TRBD2 on 6 matching bases. The CDR3 runs 16 residues. Between the trimmed V and J ends, which lost 2 bases and 0 bases, there was a span of 14 bases. CDR1 and CDR2 (germline): LNHNV, YYDKDF (reference sequence). For the CDR3, the DNA is TGTGCCACCAGCAGATCTCGGGACTTTACCTCCTACGAGCAGTACTTC. It codes for CATSRSRDFTSYEQYF.

This clonotype has at least ten counts. The chain recombines TRBV20-1 with TRBJ2-1; no clear D gene. CDR3 length: 14 residues. Trimming stripped 0 bases from V and 4 bases from J, with 10 bases between. In germline, CDR1 is DFQATT, CDR2 SNEGSKA (reference sequence). CDR3 sequence (DNA): TGCAGTGCTAGAGACCGAACAGATTACAATGAGCAGTTCTTC. As protein: CSARDRTDYNEQFF.

This clonotype was observed a handful of times. This rearrangement joins TRBV29-1 to TRBJ1-2; 7 bases match TRBD1. The CDR3 runs 14 residues. Per the germline V gene, CDR1 is SQVTM and CDR2 is ANQGSEA. The junction had 5 bases not matched to a gene; V was cut back by 4 bases and J by 0 bases. The CDR3 DNA sequence: TGCAGCGTTGGGACAGGCTCAACTAACTATGGCTACACCTTC. Translation: CSVGTGSTNYGYTF.

Concerning this clonotype itself: A clone one base away is much larger, so this may be a read error. This sequence joins TRBV2 and TRBJ2-6; 10 bases map to TRBD1. The length of the CDR3 is 16 residues. CDR1 is SNHLY, CDR2 FYNNEI, per germline. CDR3 nucleotide sequence: TGTGCCGGCAGTAGGGACAGGGGTTCTGGGGCCAACGTCCTGACTTTC. It specifies CAGSRDRGSGANVLTF.

As to this clonotype: A single base is all that separates this from a far larger clone, so a read error is likely. The V gene is TRBV9, the J gene TRBJ2-1; D call uncertain. Between the trimmed V and J ends, which lost 4 bases and 3 bases, there was a span of 14 bases. Germline values: CDR1 SGDLS, CDR2 YYNGEE. CDR3 length: 15 amino acids. CDR3 in amino acids: CASSTTRGLYNEQFF. CDR3 bases: TGTGCCAGCAGCACCACGAGAGGTCTCTACAATGAGCAGTTCTTC.

The CDR3 sequence: CASSGSGRAKARDEQFF. CDR3 sequence (DNA): TGTGCCAGCAGTGGGAGCGGGAGGGCCAAGGCTCGCGATGAGCAGTTCTTC. The chain carries TRBV27 and TRBJ2-1; the match to TRBD2 covers 10 bases. Unmatched junction bases numbered 15, after V lost 5 bases and J lost 8 bases. The germline gives CDR1 MNHEY, CDR2 SMNVEV (reference sequence). CDR3 length: 17 amino acids.

This clonotype was seen many times. The chain combines TRBV27 with TRBJ2-3; 14 nucleotides align to TRBD2. J lost 5 bases, V lost 4 bases, and 5 bases had no gene match. Germline V gives CDR1 MNHEY, CDR2 SMNVEV (reference sequence). The CDR3 runs to 16 residues. In DNA form, the CDR3 reads TGTGCCAGCAGTTGGGGACTAGCGGGAGCGGTAGATACGCAGTATTTT. Translation: CASSWGLAGAVDTQYF.

This clonotype has at least ten counts. The gene calls are TRBV6-1 and TRBJ2-7; D may match TRBD1 or TRBD2 (6 bases each). Germline assignment: CDR1 MNHNS and CDR2 SASEGT. The CDR3 loop spans 13 amino acids. Between the trimmed V and J ends, which lost 7 bases and 5 bases, there was a span of 15 bases. In nucleotides, the CDR3 is TGTGCCAGCACCCTGGACTACAGGGACGAGCAGTACTTC. Residues: CASTLDYRDEQYF.

This clonotype was found a few times. V gene TRBV7-9 combines with J gene TRBJ2-5; 9 bases are a match to TRBD1. V lost 5 bases to trimming and J lost 4 bases; unmatched junction nucleotides: 8. CDR1 and CDR2 from the germline V gene are SEHNR and FQNEAQ (reference sequence). The CDR3 extends over 15 amino acids. The CDR3 nucleotides read TGTGCCAGCAGCGGACCGAACAGGGGGCGAGAGACCCAGTACTTC. Translation gives CASSGPNRGRETQYF.

At least ten counts were recorded for this clonotype. The chain carries TRBV2 and TRBJ2-1; D not resolved. This CDR3 spans 13 amino acids. The ends were cut back, 3 bases at V and 4 bases at J, with 7 bases in the middle. CDR1 is SNHLY, CDR2 FYNNEI, per germline. CDR3 loop: CASSDKHYNEQFF. The DNA of the CDR3 is TGTGCCAGCAGTGATAAACATTACAATGAGCAGTTCTTC.

This clonotype was seen many times. This chain links TRBV3-1 with TRBJ2-2, with unresolved D. V lost 0 bases and J lost 1, with 6 bases in between. The CDR3 is made up of 15 amino acids. Germline CDR1 reads LGHDT; CDR2 reads YNNKEL (reference sequence). CDR3 in DNA: TGTGCCAGCAGCCAAGATTTGGGGAACACCGGGGAGCTGTTTTTT. Protein product: CASSQDLGNTGELFF.

This clonotype was picked up a small number of times. The chain joins TRBV7-9 to TRBJ1-2; 9 nucleotides agree with TRBD1. Germline CDR1 SEHNR, CDR2 FQNEAQ (reference sequence). Trimming took 4 bases from V and 7 from J; bases not matched to a gene: 16. The CDR3 has 17 amino acids. The CDR3 loop is CASSYSPGQGKGVGYTF. The CDR3 nucleotides are TGTGCCAGCAGCTACTCCCCGGGACAGGGTAAAGGCGTTGGCTACACCTTC. The full variable domain, in which reference TRBV7-9 and TRBJ1-2 provide the parts outside the CDR3, is DTGVSQNPRHKITKRGQNVTFRCDPISEHNRLYWYRQTLGQGPEFLTYFQNEAQLEKSRLLSDRFSAERPKGSFSTLEIQRTEQGDSAMYLCASSYSPGQGKGVGYTFGSGTRLTVV.

This clonotype was seen many times. V is TRBV10-3 and J is TRBJ1-5; TRBD1 aligns across 8 bases. Germline V gene sequence: CDR1 ENHRY, CDR2 SYGVKD. The CDR3 loop spans 15 amino acids. Germline trimming cut 4 bases from V and 2 bases from J; bases unmatched to any gene: 4. The CDR3 DNA is TGTGCCATCAGTGCAGGACAGGGAGGCAATCAGCCCCAGCATTTT. Its translation is CAISAGQGGNQPQHF.

The chain is built from TRBV10-2 and TRBJ2-5; D remains ambiguous. The CDR3 sequence is 18 residues long. V was pared by 0 bases and J by 2 bases, with 19 bases between. The V gene's germline CDR1 is WSHSY and CDR2 SAAADI. The CDR3 DNA follows: TGCGCCAGCAGTGAGTCAGTCGGCCTTAAAGAGGTACAAGAGACCCAGTACTTC. Amino acid sequence: CASSESVGLKEVQETQYF.

In its sample, this clonotype was seen many times. This chain joins TRBV6-2 or TRBV6-3 and TRBJ2-1; 7 nucleotides agree with TRBD2. The CDR3 runs 16 residues. Per germline, CDR1 MNHEY and CDR2 SVGEGT. V shed 4 bases, J shed 5 bases, and the junction held 11 bases outside the gene matches. The CDR3 reads CASSSLGSGKDNEQFF. The CDR3 DNA reads as TGTGCCAGCAGTTCCCTCGGGAGCGGGAAGGACAATGAGCAGTTCTTC.

This clonotype was observed a few times. A read error is possible here, since a much larger clone lies one base away. The J gene is TRBJ2-7, the V gene TRBV28, with TRBD1 identical over 9 bases. The CDR3 contains 13 residues. The germline V gene has CDR1 MDHEN and CDR2 SYDVKM. The CDR3 bases are TGTACCAGCAGTCCGGGACAGGGAGACGAGCAGTACTTC. Its protein product is CTSSPGQGDEQYF. The whole variable domain, remainder taken from reference TRBV28 and TRBJ2-7, is DVKVTQSSRYLVKRTGEKVFLECVQDMDHENMFWYRQDPGLGLRLIYFSYDVKMKEKGDIPEGYSVSREKKERFSLILESASTNQTSMYLCTSSPGQGDEQYFGPGTRLTVT.

The chain links TRBV10-2 to TRBJ2-1; D gene ambiguous. V dropped 0 bases and J dropped 10 bases, with 10 bases sitting between them. This CDR3 is built from 13 residues. In germline, CDR1 is WSHSY, CDR2 SAAADI. The CDR3 reads CASSESAVGEQFF. CDR3 nucleotide sequence: TGCGCCAGCAGTGAGTCTGCGGTTGGAGAGCAGTTCTTC.

This clonotype was detected ten times or more. The CDR3 here is CSAQGQGTSWEQFF. The CDR3 DNA reads TGCAGCGCTCAGGGACAGGGGACCTCTTGGGAGCAGTTCTTC. V is TRBV20-1 and J is TRBJ2-1; 10 nucleotides match TRBD1. CDR1 and CDR2 (germline): DFQATT, SNEGSKA (reference sequence). The CDR3 is 14 residues long.

The genes are TRBV11-3 and TRBJ2-1; TRBD2 might be the D (6 bases). Germline V gene data show CDR1 as SGHNT and CDR2 as YENEEA. The CDR3 spans 13 residues. V shed 2 bases and J shed 9 bases, with 11 bases lying between them. CDR3 amino acids: CASSLPGRGEQFF. In nucleotides, the CDR3 is TGTGCCAGCAGCTTACCAGGGCGGGGTGAGCAGTTCTTC. Supplemented by reference TRBV11-3 and TRBJ2-1, the full variable domain reads EAGVVQSPRYKIIEKKQPVAFWCNPISGHNTLYWYLQNLGQGPELLIRYENEEAVDDSQLPKDRFSAERLKGVDSTLKIQPAELGDSAVYLCASSLPGRGEQFFGPGTRLTVL.

This clonotype showed up many times. The chain joins TRBV3-1 to TRBJ2-5, with D perhaps given as TRBD1 or TRBD2 (5 bases each). V lost 5 bases, J lost 4 bases, and 29 bases lay in between. CDR1 and CDR2 from the germline V gene are LGHDT and YNNKEL (reference sequence). The CDR3 is made up of 19 amino acids. CDR3 sequence: CASSSRGRELVMLTETQYF. For the CDR3, the DNA is TGTGCCAGCAGCTCTCGAGGCAGGGAACTAGTAATGCTTACAGAGACCCAGTACTTC.

At least ten counts were recorded for this clonotype. The chain couples TRBV20-1 to TRBJ2-6; D perhaps matches TRBD1 (6 bases). Between the trimmed V and J ends, which lost 1 base and 1 base, there was a span of 8 bases. Germline V lookup: CDR1 DFQATT, CDR2 SNEGSKA (reference sequence). The CDR3 totals 15 residues. Here the CDR3 DNA reads TGCAGTGCTAGAGTTACAGGGTCTGGGGCCAACGTCCTGACTTTC. Protein: CSARVTGSGANVLTF.

Here the CDR3 reads CAWSGDGPYNEQFF. As DNA, the CDR3 is TGTGCCTGGAGTGGGGACGGACCTTACAATGAGCAGTTCTTC. The chain carries TRBV30 and TRBJ2-1; D could derive from TRBD1 or TRBD2 (5 bases each). The CDR3 runs to 14 residues. From germline, CDR1 is GTSNPN and CDR2 SVGIG (reference sequence). Trimming took off 1 base at V and 4 bases at J, with 11 bases between the two ends.

This clonotype was picked up a small number of times. This sequence joins TRBV28 and TRBJ2-3; the D is unclear. The germline V gene encodes CDR1 MDHEN and CDR2 SYDVKM. V was shortened by 5 bases and J by 0 bases, with 15 bases between the two germline ends. The CDR3 sequence is 16 residues long. This CDR3 reads CASSANYQTSTDTQYF. The CDR3 DNA follows: TGTGCCAGCAGTGCAAATTACCAGACTAGCACAGATACGCAGTATTTT.